This T cell receptor (beta chain) was recorded in a study of T-cell memory formation after mild COVID-19. Across the whole study: TCR clusters were mostly confined to one donor each. General study points: Contracting CD4+ clones were located mainly in CM and EM, and CD8+ clones in EMRA.

Many counts were recorded for this clonotype. Antigen unknown. V was trimmed by 0 bases and J by 4 bases, leaving 7 bases between them. Germline assignment: CDR1 SGHRS and CDR2 YFSETQ. There are 13 residues in the CDR3. TCRdb reanalysed the 5' RACE reads using MiXCR and keeps one entry per CDR3 protein. The sample has roughly 250,000 distinct CDR3 sequences, around 17% seen once. The TCR originated in a man younger than 35 who had mild COVID-19 (a few samples of this study predate the infection). Cell type and time point are not known. This chain links TRBV5-1 with TRBJ2-5; D is possibly TRBD2 (6 bases). Source material: PBMCs or a T cell subset sorted from them (not recorded which). The CDR3 region has the DNA TGCGCCAGCAGCTTGGGACTAGGAGAGACCCAGTACTTC. Translated: CASSLGLGETQYF.